This T cell receptor (beta chain) was found in a study of T-cell memory formation after mild COVID-19 listed by TCRdb under 2021. About the investigation overall: TCR sequence clusters from the two donors were largely donor specific. Two young, previously healthy adult volunteers made up the cohort, one male and one female. T-cell clones expanding and contracting after mild COVID-19 in a couple of donors were tracked by longitudinal TCRalpha and TCRbeta repertoire sequencing.

Cut back by 3 bases and 1 base, the V and J ends lie 13 bases apart. The germline V gene sets CDR1 to SGHRS and CDR2 to YFSETQ. Reading from cysteine to phenylalanine, the CDR3 counts 16 amino acids. The retained sequence is limited to the CDR3, 48 bases, with the frame set at the first base. Overall results and qualifications from the work: Some responding clones were detected in pre-infection memory, which suggested that pre-existing cross-reactive memory T cells had joined the SARS-CoV-2 response. SARS-CoV-2 specificity was not confirmed for the second-wave clones peaking on day 37. Contracting CD4+ clones turned up mainly in the CM and EM memory subsets, whereas EMRA was where CD8+ clones were enriched. Only a couple of mild cases were covered by the study, and larger cohorts that include severe cases with pre-infection samples were considered necessary. Balanced CD4/CD8 phenotypes were observed for clones contracting from day 15 to 85, whereas a bias towards CD4+ was observed for a second wave of clones expanding from day 15 to 37.

Ficoll-Paque density gradient centrifugation was the method used to isolate PBMCs. TCRdb records Illumina NovaSeq 6000 as the sequencer. cDNA libraries for TCRalpha and TCRbeta were prepared by 5'RACE using constant-segment primers, with sample barcodes and unique molecular identifiers added. Trizol reagent was used to extract RNA from every sample. Library amplification was performed in two PCR steps, and a second sample barcode and Illumina TruSeq adapters were introduced in the second step. Libraries were sequenced on an Illumina NovaSeq with 2 x 150 bp paired-end reads. The study's own analysis went as follows. Reads were demultiplexed and collapsed into UMI-guided consensus sequences with migec v1.2.7. With mixcr v2.1.11, UMI consensuses were aligned to TRA and TRB V and J templates and assembled into clonotypes. A clonotype was counted as expanded or contracted only if both edgeR and NoisET called the change significant, with noise models trained on biological replicates. For edgeR calls, a false discovery rate-adjusted p below 0.01 and a log2 fold-change threshold of 1 were applied. As an exploratory analysis of dynamics, max-normalized trajectories of the 1000 most abundant clonotypes were examined with PCA combined with hierarchical clustering. Separately sequenced CD4+ and CD8+ repertoires were used to assign a CD4 or CD8 phenotype to each responding clone. The raw public reads went through TCRdb reprocessing: fastp at Q25, MiXCR clone calling, in-frame beta chains kept. Every entry covers one CDR3 protein and lists the most common genes and DNA from its rows. The authors' filters were not applied to this entry. The sample has 300,000 to 400,000 distinct CDR3 sequences on record, roughly 20% of them singletons. The biggest ten clones account for around an eighth of the sample.

As concerns this clonotype: What this receptor recognizes is not known. Base qualities were left out, and no much larger clone turns up one base away.

The chain joins TRBV5-1 to TRBJ1-4; no D segment can be confidently identified. The source material was PBMCs or a T cell subset sorted from them (not recorded which). The TCR originated in an adult woman who had mild COVID-19 (a few samples of this study predate the infection). The sample titles of this study are shuffled in the database, so cell type and time point are left out; the donor was told from shared clones. The CDR3 amino acid sequence is: CASSSGWVETNEKLFF. The DNA sequence is TGCGCCAGCAGCTCGGGATGGGTGGAAACTAATGAAAAACTGTTTTTT. Full variable domain (CDR3 extended with the reference TRBV5-1 and TRBJ1-4 proteins): KAGVTQTPRYLIKTRGQQVTLSCSPISGHRSVSWYQQTPGQGLQFLFEYFSETQRNKGNFPGRFSGRQFSNSRSEMNVSTLELGDSALYLCASSSGWVETNEKLFFGSGTQLSVL.